What follows are 17 T cell receptor beta chains derived from one specimen sequenced in a study of tissue T cells after allogeneic stem cell transplantation (dated by TCRdb to the early 2020s). According to the study, the label for this sample's time point signals: mouse harvest day 14 after allogeneic transplant. Each mouse graft consisted of 10^7 T-cell-depleted bone marrow cells plus 10^6 splenic CD5+ T cells and was given by tail vein injection. Preparation of the library involved the immunoSEQ multiplex PCR assay. Not all clones reach the TCRdb copy of this immuneACCESS table, which keeps in-frame sequences only. Checked studies attribute under half of the gap to unresolved V genes and leave the rest unexplained. The sample yields a few thousand clones; about 43% were counted once. Approximately 39% of the sample goes to the ten largest clones. The sample taken for sequencing was gut tissue. These receptors came from a female BALB/c mouse given C57BL/6 T cells with graft-versus-host disease after an allogeneic hematopoietic cell transplant.

To note about this clone: Mouse names are used for the genes. The read gets to within 1 residue of the CDR3 end, and the germline J gene fills in the rest. The chain has TRBV16 and TRBJ2-4; D is unresolved. Germline loops: CDR1 SGHSA, CDR2 FRNQAP. The CDR3 runs to 13 residues. V lost 5 bases and J lost 2, with 8 bases in between. CDR3 DNA (partial): TGTGCAAGCAGCCCCGGGTCTCAAAACACCTTGTAC. Translation: CASSPGSQNTLY. The complete CDR3 reads CASSPGSQNTLYF.

With regard to this clone: Germline and genes here are mouse. The CDR3 end falls 1 residue outside the read, so it is completed with the germline J gene. The chain carries TRBV3 and TRBJ2-2; 8 bases line up with TRBD2. Trimming removed 1 base from V and 1 base from J; junction bases left unmatched: 2. The CDR3 has 16 residues. CDR1 is SNHLY and CDR2 is FYNGKV in the germline V gene (reference sequence). Partial CDR3 DNA: TGTGCCAGCAGCTTAGTCCTGGGGGGAAACACCGGGCAGCTCTAC. Encoded protein: CASSLVLGGNTGQLY. The CDR3 in its entirety is CASSLVLGGNTGQLYF.

Remarks on this clone: Mouse gene names apply. With the read ending 1 residue before the CDR3 end, the germline J gene is used to fill in that end. The gene calls are TRBV3 and TRBJ2-5; 9 bases are a match to TRBD1. CDR3 size: 13 residues. The V gene end was trimmed by 5 bases and the J gene end by 6 bases; junction bases not matched to a gene: 3. In germline, CDR1 is SNHLY, CDR2 FYNGKV (reference sequence). The DNA read from the CDR3 is TGTGCCAGCAGCCCACAGGGGGCGGACACCCAGTAC. This sequence encodes CASSPQGADTQY. The full CDR3 sequence reads CASSPQGADTQYF. Full variable domain (remainder filled in from reference TRBV3 and TRBJ2-5): GPKVLQIPSHQIIDMGQMVTLNCDPVSNHLYFYWYKQILGQQMEFLVNFYNGKVMEKSKLFKDQFSVERPDGSYFTLKIQPTALEDSAVYFCASSPQGADTQYFGPGTRLLVL.

This clone was seen a handful of times. Germline and genes here are mouse. The read finishes 1 residue shy of the CDR3 end, and the germline J gene is used to complete it. The chain uses TRBV13-3 and TRBJ2-7, with D possibly TRBD1 on 6 matching bases. V was trimmed by 5 bases and J by 4 bases, leaving 13 bases between them. The CDR3 has 13 amino acids. Germline V gene data show CDR1 as NNHDY and CDR2 as SYVADS. CDR3 protein: CASSLGTPYEQYF. The sequenced part of the CDR3 DNA is TGTGCCAGCAGCCTCGGGACACCGTATGAACAGTAC.

Comment on this clone: Any gene name here is a mouse gene name. The CDR3 end is not reached by the read, which stops 1 residue before it; the germline J gene fills it in. The chain has TRBV26 and TRBJ2-2; D not resolved. Germline values: CDR1 KGHPV, CDR2 FQNQEV (reference sequence). This CDR3 spans 14 amino acids. The V end was cut by 3 bases, the J end by 0 bases, with 5 bases between. CDR3 residues: CASSLTANTGQLYF. The DNA read from the CDR3 is TGTGCCAGCAGTCTTACAGCAAACACCGGGCAGCTCTAC.

By frequency in the sample, this clone is medium-sized (0.01 to 0.1%). The gene names here belong to mouse. The read ends 1 residue early relative to the CDR3; the germline J gene fills the gap. V is TRBV15 and J is TRBJ2-1, with D possibly matching TRBD1 (5 bases). Per germline, CDR1 SGHND and CDR2 FRSKSL. Deletions cut 4 bases from V and 5 bases from J, with 9 bases between. The CDR3 has 13 residues. The CDR3 protein is CASSSDKNAEQFF. The covered CDR3 bases are TGTGCCAGCAGTTCGGACAAGAATGCTGAGCAGTTC.

Turning to this clone: Gene names are mouse gene names. The read ends 1 residue before the CDR3 terminus; that terminus is restored from the germline J gene. This sequence joins TRBV3 and TRBJ2-4, with D unclear. Looked up from germline, CDR1 is SNHLY and CDR2 is FYNGKV (reference sequence). This CDR3 spans 13 amino acids. The V and J ends lost 3 bases and 2 bases respectively, with 6 bases between them. Incomplete CDR3 DNA: TGTGCCAGCAGCTTTTACAATCAAAACACCTTGTAC. It specifies CASSFYNQNTLY. The entire CDR3 protein is CASSFYNQNTLYF.

Concerning this clone: Each gene name is a mouse one. The read is 1 residue too short to cover the CDR3 end, so that end is filled in from the germline J gene. This chain links TRBV13-3 with TRBJ2-7, with 12 bases identical to TRBD2. This CDR3 has 14 amino acids. The V gene end was trimmed by 7 bases and the J gene end by 3 bases; junction bases not matched to a gene: 5. The germline V gene encodes CDR1 NNHDY and CDR2 SYVADS. The CDR3 DNA, read in part, is TGTGCCAGCGTGGACTGGGGGGGGGACTATGAACAGTAC. Protein sequence: CASVDWGGDYEQY. The whole CDR3 reads CASVDWGGDYEQYF.

The sample holds a few counts of this clone. The gene names here belong to mouse. With the read ending 1 residue before the CDR3 end, the germline J gene is used to fill in that end. The chain employs TRBV14 and TRBJ2-7; TRBD2 matches at 8 bases. CDR1 and CDR2 (germline): SGHDT, FRDEAV. The V segment lost 2 bases and the J segment 6 bases; nucleotides outside the gene matches: 4. The CDR3 sequence is 13 residues long. The CDR3 sequence: CASSLGGGAEQYF. CDR3 DNA, as far as it was read: TGTGCCAGCAGTTTGGGGGGGGGCGCTGAACAGTAC.

About this clone itself: Gene names and germline refer to mouse. The read falls 1 residue short of the CDR3 end, and the missing part is taken from the germline J gene. The J gene is TRBJ1-3, the V gene TRBV26, with D unclear. The CDR3 sequence is 14 residues long. The germline V and J ends were trimmed by 4 bases and 0 bases, with 7 bases remaining between them. Germline V gives CDR1 KGHPV, CDR2 FQNQEV (reference sequence). Partial CDR3 DNA: TGTGCCAGCAGTCCCACAAATTCTGGAAATACGCTCTAT. This translates into CASSPTNSGNTLY. The whole CDR3 protein is CASSPTNSGNTLYF. Together with reference TRBV26 and TRBJ1-3, the CDR3 gives the full variable domain: NSKVIQTPRYLVKGQGQKAKMRCIPEKGHPVVFWYQQNKNNEFKFLINFQNQEVLQQIDMTEKRFSAECPSNSPCSLEIQSSEAGDSALYLCASSPTNSGNTLYFGEGSRLIVV.

Note on this clone: Mouse gene names and germline throughout. The CDR3 end falls 1 residue outside the read, so it is completed with the germline J gene. The chain uses TRBV16 and TRBJ2-4; 7 bases are shared with TRBD2. Germline V lookup: CDR1 SGHSA, CDR2 FRNQAP. V lost 3 bases, J lost 2 bases, and 2 bases stayed unmatched. The CDR3 covers 14 residues. CDR3: CASSFGGVQNTLYF. CDR3 DNA, as far as it was read: TGTGCAAGCAGCTTCGGGGGGGTTCAAAACACCTTGTAC.

This clone is termed medium-sized. The listed genes are named as in mouse. The CDR3 is cut off 1 residue early in the read; its end comes from the germline J gene. The chain carries TRBV13-3 and TRBJ2-5, with TRBD2 identical over 11 bases. With V trimmed by 4 bases and J by 0 bases, 4 bases remained unmatched. CDR3 length: 16 amino acids. The germline CDR1 and CDR2 sequences are NNHDY and SYVADS. CDR3 sequence: CASSKGLGVNQDTQYF. CDR3 DNA, as far as it was read: TGTGCCAGCAGTAAGGGACTGGGGGTTAACCAAGACACCCAGTAC.

To note about this clone: These gene names are mouse names. The CDR3 end is not reached by the read, which stops 1 residue before it; the germline J gene fills it in. The gene calls are TRBV15 and TRBJ2-7; D remains ambiguous. V gave up 4 bases and J gave up 4 bases, with 5 bases separating them. The CDR3 is made up of 11 amino acids. Looked up from germline, CDR1 is SGHND and CDR2 is FRSKSL. Partial CDR3 DNA: TGTGCCAGCAGTTCAGGATATGAACAGTAC. Translating it yields CASSSGYEQY. From start to end, the CDR3 is CASSSGYEQYF.

On this clone itself: All gene names here are mouse names. The read ends 1 residue early relative to the CDR3; the germline J gene fills the gap. This chain links TRBV14 with TRBJ1-5, with D uncertain. Between the trimmed V and J ends, which lost 1 base and 4 bases, there was a span of 6 bases. This CDR3 region has 13 residues. The germline V gene encodes CDR1 SGHDT and CDR2 FRDEAV. CDR3 bases read: TGTGCCAGCAGTTTCACGGAGAACCAGGCTCCGCTT. It is translated as CASSFTENQAPL. The CDR3, in full, reads CASSFTENQAPLF.

Remarks on this clone: All gene names here are mouse names. The read is 1 residue too short to cover the CDR3 end, so that end is filled in from the germline J gene. The chain links TRBV26 to TRBJ1-4; unclear D gene. This CDR3 contains 13 residues. Germline V gives CDR1 KGHPV, CDR2 FQNQEV (reference sequence). V lost 3 bases and J lost 4, with 6 bases in between. CDR3 sequence reads: CASSLDNNERLFF. The CDR3 bases that were read are TGTGCCAGCAGTCTAGACAACAACGAAAGATTATTT.

Turning to this clone: All gene names here are mouse names. Coverage ceases 1 residue before the CDR3 finishes, and the germline J gene fills in the end. The gene calls are TRBV20 and TRBJ2-4, with a tentative D call TRBD1 (6 bases). The V end lost 5 bases, the J end lost 2 bases, and 8 bases lay between the germline ends. The CDR3 runs to 12 residues. The germline V gene has CDR1 GFQATS and CDR2 STVNSAI. The CDR3 bases that were read are TGTGGTGCTCACAGGGCTCAAAACACCTTGTAC. Translation gives CGAHRAQNTLY. In full, the CDR3 reads CGAHRAQNTLYF.

Details on this clone: The genes are named according to mouse. The read is 1 residue too short to cover the CDR3 end, so that end is filled in from the germline J gene. V gene TRBV26 combines with J gene TRBJ2-1; 7 positions match TRBD2. This CDR3 is 16 amino acids long. Germline V lookup: CDR1 KGHPV, CDR2 FQNQEV (reference sequence). V gave up 3 bases and J gave up 0 bases; unmatched junction bases: 5. The CDR3 bases that were read are TGTGCCAGCAGTCTTCGCTGGGGGTATAACTATGCTGAGCAGTTC. Translated, it gives CASSLRWGYNYAEQF. The complete CDR3 reads CASSLRWGYNYAEQFF. Supplemented by reference TRBV26 and TRBJ2-1, the full variable domain reads NSKVIQTPRYLVKGQGQKAKMRCIPEKGHPVVFWYQQNKNNEFKFLINFQNQEVLQQIDMTEKRFSAECPSNSPCSLEIQSSEAGDSALYLCASSLRWGYNYAEQFFGPGTRLTVL.